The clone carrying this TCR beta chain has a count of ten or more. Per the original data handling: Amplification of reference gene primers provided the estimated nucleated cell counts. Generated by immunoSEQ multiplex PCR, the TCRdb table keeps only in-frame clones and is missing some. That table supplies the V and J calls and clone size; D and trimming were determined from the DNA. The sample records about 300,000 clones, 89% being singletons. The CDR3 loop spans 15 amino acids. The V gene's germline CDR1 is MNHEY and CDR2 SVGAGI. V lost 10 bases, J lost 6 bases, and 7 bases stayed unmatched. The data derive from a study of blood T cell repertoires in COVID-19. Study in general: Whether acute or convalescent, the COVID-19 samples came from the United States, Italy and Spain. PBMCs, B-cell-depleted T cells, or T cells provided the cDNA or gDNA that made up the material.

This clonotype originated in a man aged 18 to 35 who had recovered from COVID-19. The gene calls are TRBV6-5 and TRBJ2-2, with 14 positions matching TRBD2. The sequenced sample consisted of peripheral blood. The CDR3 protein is CAILRLAGGPGELFF. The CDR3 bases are TGTGCCATCCTTAGACTAGCGGGAGGGCCCGGGGAGCTGTTTTTT.